The T cell receptor (beta chain) under discussion was sequenced for a study of shared clonotypes between healthy human individuals. J was trimmed by 4 bases and V by 5 bases; bases with no gene match: 11. This CDR3 spans 16 amino acids. Looked up from germline, CDR1 is SGHNT and CDR2 is YYREEE (reference sequence). The table came from immunoSEQ multiplex PCR; TCRdb's copy has only in-frame clones and leaves some out. This sample has some 1 million clones, with around 76% found just once. The sequenced sample was memory CD4+ T cells sorted from blood. Noted subset: CD45RA-negative fraction. This sequence joins TRBV5-4 and TRBJ2-5, with 10 bases fitting TRBD1. The clonotype comes from a man younger than 30 in good health. The CDR3 loop is CASSVPKGQGRETQYF. CDR3 bases: TGTGCCAGCAGTGTGCCGAAGGGACAGGGGAGAGAGACCCAGTACTTC.